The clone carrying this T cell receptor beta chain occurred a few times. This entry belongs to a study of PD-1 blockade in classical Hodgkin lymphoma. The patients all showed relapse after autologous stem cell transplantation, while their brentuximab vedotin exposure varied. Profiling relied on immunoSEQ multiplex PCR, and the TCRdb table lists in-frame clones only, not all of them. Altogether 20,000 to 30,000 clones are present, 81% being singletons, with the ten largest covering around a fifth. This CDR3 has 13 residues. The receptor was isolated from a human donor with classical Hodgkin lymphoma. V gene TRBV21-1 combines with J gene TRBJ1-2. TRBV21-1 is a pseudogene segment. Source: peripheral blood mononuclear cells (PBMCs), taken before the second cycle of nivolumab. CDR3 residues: CASSKEADYGYTF. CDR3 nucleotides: TGTGCCAGCAGCAAAGAGGCAGATTATGGCTACACCTTC.